Many counts were recorded for the clone carrying this TCR beta chain. Its antigen is currently unknown. These data come from a study of T-cell memory formation after mild COVID-19. For the study at large: There were largely donor-specific TCR clusters.

Amplification by 5'RACE using constant-segment primers produced TCR alpha and TCR beta cDNA libraries that carried sample barcodes and UMIs. Each CDR3 protein is one row after TCRdb ran MiXCR on the 5' RACE reads. Of some 150,000 distinct CDR3 sequences in the sample, approximately 26% were seen once. Study-level results: Second-wave clones that peaked on day 37 lacked confirmed SARS-CoV-2 specificity. Clones contracting across day 15 to 85 had a balanced CD4/CD8 profile; later expanding clones leaned CD4+.

V lost 0 bases, J lost 3 bases, and 0 bases lay in between. The CDR3 spans 11 residues. CDR1 and CDR2 (germline): WSHSY, SAAADI. The source of this sequence is an adult woman who had mild COVID-19 (a few samples of this study predate the infection). Cell type and time point are not known. This chain connects TRBV10-2 to TRBJ2-7, with D unresolved. What was sequenced was PBMCs or a T cell subset sorted from them (not recorded which). CDR3 bases: TGCGCCAGCAGTGAGTCCTACGAGCAGTACTTC. Translating it yields CASSESYEQYF.